This T cell receptor (beta chain) was sequenced in a study of blood T cells in healthy people across ages. In the case of this clonotype: Its antigen is currently unknown.

Trimming pared 0 bases from V and 5 bases from J, leaving 15 bases between. The CDR3 is 15 amino acids. Germline-derived CDR1 and CDR2 are SGHRS and YFSETQ. Overall study results and limits: In long-lived donors, naive CD4+ cell counts and diversity exceeded those of aged donors. Per million T cells, TCR beta diversity dropped roughly linearly as age increased.

Combining a sample-barcoded 5' primer with a J-beta primer mix, a second PCR ran for 7 to 11 cycles. TCRdb reprocessed the 5' RACE reads via MiXCR and lists one record per CDR3 protein. The sample has more than 750,000 distinct CDR3 sequences, about 28% seen once; the top ten hold more than 8.5%. This sample was also put to use in a study of T cells of mothers and their children. That paper states: An overlap that was slightly higher, though non-significant, was seen in related mother-child pairs versus unrelated pairs.

This chain joins TRBV5-1 and TRBJ2-7; no firm D call. The sample consisted of blood. This clonotype originated in a woman in her thirties or forties in good health. The CDR3 reads CASSLAEPTAHEQYF. Written as DNA, the CDR3 is TGCGCCAGCAGCTTGGCCGAGCCTACCGCTCACGAGCAGTACTTC.